This T cell receptor beta chain was sequenced for a study of siplizumab effects on memory and regulatory T cells. V gave up 1 base and J gave up 4 bases; unmatched junction bases: 4. Germline lookup yields CDR1 LGHNA and CDR2 YNFKEQ. This CDR3 has 15 residues. TCRdb keeps only in-frame clones here, not all; method: immunoSEQ multiplex PCR. The repertoire holds about 100,000 clones, with 94% as singletons. The chain joins TRBV4-2 to TRBJ2-5; 9 bases match TRBD2. Sequenced: non-Treg CD4+ T cells sorted from blood. The receptor's source is a human donor in good health. In nucleotides, the CDR3 is TGTGCCAGCAGCCAAGTGTCTAGCGGGACAGAGACCCAGTACTTC. This translates into CASSQVSSGTETQYF.